A single sample is the source of the 5 T cell receptor beta chains below, sequenced in a study of cytomegalovirus exposure and HLA in healthy donors. TCRdb's copy holds only in-frame clones and misses some; the assay was immunoSEQ multiplex PCR. Of about 220,000 clones listed, about 93% are singletons. Sequenced input: PBMCs. Receptors originate from a woman under 30 in good health and CMV-seronegative.

On this clone itself: The sample holds other DNA sequences that translate to the same CDR3. The rearrangement uses TRBV27 and TRBJ1-1, with 8 bases fitting TRBD1. The length of the CDR3 is 13 residues. V dropped 2 bases and J dropped 4; count of bases not matched to a gene: 0. Germline loops: CDR1 MNHEY, CDR2 SMNVEV (reference sequence). CDR3 loop: CASSLTGGTEAFF. The CDR3 DNA follows: TGTGCCAGCAGTTTAACAGGGGGCACTGAAGCTTTCTTT.

This clone was seen just once. V usage is TRBV9 and J usage is TRBJ1-6, with D perhaps matching TRBD1 (5 bases). Trimming removed 4 bases from V and 5 bases from J, with 16 bases in between. The CDR3 has 16 residues. In germline, CDR1 is SGDLS, CDR2 YYNGEE. The CDR3 nucleotides are TGTGCCAGCAGCCCGGATCCAGGGTTGGATAATTCACCCCTCCACTTT. This gives the protein CASSPDPGLDNSPLHF.

The gene calls are TRBV5-1 and TRBJ2-7; TRBD2 is a possible D gene (5 bases). Trimming took 6 bases from V and 0 from J, leaving 10 bases between them. This CDR3 has 13 residues. CDR1 and CDR2 from the germline V gene are SGHRS and YFSETQ. The CDR3 spells CASKRAGSYEQYF. The DNA of the CDR3 is TGCGCCAGCAAAAGGGCGGGCTCCTACGAGCAGTACTTC.

This chain joins TRBV5-6 and TRBJ2-1; 7 nucleotides line up with TRBD2. V lost 1 base to trimming and J lost 5 bases; unmatched junction nucleotides: 6. Germline V CDR1 and CDR2: SGHDT, YYEEEE. The CDR3 consists of 15 residues. The CDR3 sequence is CASSLIASGNNEQFF. The CDR3, as DNA: TGTGCCAGCAGCTTGATTGCTAGCGGAAACAATGAGCAGTTCTTC.

The chain links TRBV4-2 to TRBJ2-7, with TRBD2 identical over 11 bases. This CDR3 has 17 amino acids. CDR1 and CDR2 from the germline V gene are LGHNA and YNFKEQ. Trimming cost V 4 bases and J 9 bases; bases outside gene matches: 17. This CDR3 reads CASSRRLAGPSEGRQYF. CDR3 DNA: TGTGCCAGCAGCCGAAGACTAGCGGGGCCTTCCGAGGGTAGGCAGTACTTC.